What follows are 13 T cell receptor beta chains derived from one specimen sequenced in a study of primary melanoma T cells and metastatic recurrence. Only in-frame clones appear in the TCRdb table, and some are missing; sequencing was by immunoSEQ multiplex PCR. The sample includes approximately 3,200 clones, about four fifths of them seen just once. Source material: melanoma tumor tissue. These TCRs come from a human donor with melanoma.

The rearrangement uses TRBV14 and TRBJ1-1, with D perhaps TRBD1 (6 bases). Trimming shortened V by 4 bases and J by 0 bases, and 18 bases separated the two germline ends. The length of the CDR3 is 17 residues. Germline CDR1 is SGHDN and CDR2 is FVKESK. CDR3 residues: CASSLATGLGLNTEAFF. The CDR3 bases are TGTGCCAGCAGCCTCGCGACAGGTTTGGGACTGAACACTGAAGCTTTCTTT.

The V and J genes are TRBV11-3 and TRBJ2-3, with 8 bases matching TRBD1. Germline CDR1 and CDR2: SGHNT and YENEEA. V trimming: 2 bases; J trimming: 9 bases; junction bases outside the gene matches: 7. This CDR3 is built from 14 residues. Here the CDR3 DNA reads TGTGCCAGCAGCTTACAGGGGGCTAGAGAAACGCAGTATTTT. This encodes CASSLQGARETQYF.

The rearrangement uses TRBV6-4 and TRBJ1-5; D perhaps matches TRBD1 (5 bases). V was trimmed by 3 bases and J by 2 bases, leaving 8 bases between them. Germline CDR1 and CDR2: MRHNA and SNTAGT. The CDR3 extends over 14 amino acids. Written as DNA, the CDR3 is TGTGCCAGCAGTGAAGCACAGGGCAATCAGCCCCAGCATTTT. Residues: CASSEAQGNQPQHF.

V gene TRBV6-8 combines with J gene TRBJ2-5; D is perhaps TRBD1 (5 bases). The ends were cut back, 4 bases at V and 0 bases at J, with 12 bases in the middle. Per the germline V gene, CDR1 is MNHGY and CDR2 is SAAAGT. The CDR3 is 15 residues long. Here the CDR3 reads CASSWGRAYQETQYF. For the CDR3, the DNA is TGTGCCAGCAGTTGGGGCAGGGCGTACCAAGAGACCCAGTACTTC.

The J gene is TRBJ2-3, the V gene TRBV6-8; 12 bases align to TRBD1. Germline V gene lookup returns CDR1 MNHGY and CDR2 SAAAGT. This CDR3 is 15 amino acids long. Trimming took 6 bases from V and 4 from J; bases not matched to a gene: 5. The CDR3 region has the DNA TGTGCCAGCAGCTGGGACAGGGGGCCGGCAGATACGCAGTATTTT. It is translated as CASSWDRGPADTQYF.

Here the CDR3 reads CASSQRPQGYTEAFF. The DNA of the CDR3 is TGTGCCAGCAGCCAAAGGCCCCAGGGATACACTGAAGCTTTCTTT. The V and J genes are TRBV14 and TRBJ1-1; perhaps TRBD1 as D (5 bases). The CDR3 sequence is 15 residues long. Germline V lookup: CDR1 SGHDN, CDR2 FVKESK. V shed 2 bases and J shed 3 bases, with 13 bases lying between them.

The chain couples TRBV11-3 to TRBJ2-3, with 9 nucleotides matching TRBD2. This CDR3 is 19 amino acids long. Germline CDR1 SGHNT, CDR2 YENEEA. Trimming took 0 bases from V and 5 from J; bases not matched to a gene: 15. The chain's CDR3 is CASSLDPVTSGLPQDTQYF. The DNA of the CDR3 is TGTGCCAGCAGCTTAGACCCTGTGACTAGCGGTCTCCCTCAAGATACGCAGTATTTT.

This chain connects TRBV18 to TRBJ2-7, with D perhaps TRBD1 (5 bases). V lost 6 bases and J lost 5, with 17 bases in between. The CDR3 runs 14 residues. Germline assignment: CDR1 KGHSH and CDR2 LQKENI. CDR3 DNA: TGTGCCAGCTCCCCTGGGTCCAGGGCCAACGAGCAGTACTTC. Its protein is CASSPGSRANEQYF.

The chain employs TRBV7-1 and TRBJ1-1; 7 bases line up with TRBD1. TRBV7-1 counts as an open reading frame of uncertain function. The CDR3 totals 15 residues. The V segment lost 4 bases and the J segment 0 bases; nucleotides outside the gene matches: 5. The DNA of the CDR3 is TGTGCCAGCAGCTTGTTACAGGGGATGAACACTGAAGCTTTCTTT. Amino acids: CASSLLQGMNTEAFF.

The chain has TRBV30 and TRBJ1-4, with D maybe TRBD1 (5 bases). Germline assignment: CDR1 GTSNPN and CDR2 SVGIG (reference sequence). Between the trimmed V and J ends, which lost 0 bases and 10 bases, there was a span of 15 bases. CDR3 length: 14 amino acids. The DNA of the CDR3 is TGTGCCTGGAGTGTACCGGGGGTAGTAGGAAAACTGTTTTTT. The encoded protein is CAWSVPGVVGKLFF.

CDR3 coding DNA: TGTGCCAGCACTAGGGCAGGGGATGCGAACACCATATATTTT. Its translation is CASTRAGDANTIYF. V is TRBV28 and J is TRBJ1-3, with D perhaps TRBD1 (6 bases). The CDR3 covers 14 residues. V dropped 7 bases and J dropped 7 bases, with 17 bases sitting between them. Germline CDR1 reads MDHEN; CDR2 reads SYDVKM.

This sequence joins TRBV19 and TRBJ1-1, with 7 nucleotides matching TRBD1. With 5 bases clipped from V and 0 bases from J, the junction kept 9 bases outside the gene matches. CDR3 length equals 16 residues. Germline V CDR1 and CDR2: LNHDA, SQIVND (reference sequence). This CDR3 reads CASSPTGQPMNTEAFF. CDR3 coding DNA: TGTGCCAGTAGTCCCACGGGACAGCCTATGAACACTGAAGCTTTCTTT. Variable domain in full (rest from reference TRBV19 and TRBJ1-1): DGGITQSPKYLFRKEGQNVTLSCEQNLNHDAMYWYRQDPGQGLRLIYYSQIVNDFQKGDIAEGYSVSREKKESFPLTVTSAQKNPTAFYLCASSPTGQPMNTEAFFGQGTRLTVV.

The chain combines TRBV7-6 with TRBJ1-5; D is perhaps TRBD1 (6 bases). Germline CDR1 SGHVS, CDR2 FNYEAQ. The CDR3 contains 14 residues. Deletions cut 3 bases from V and 6 bases from J, with 12 bases between. CDR3 DNA: TGTGCCAGCAGCTTGGGGGGAGGGGGTCAGCCCCAGCATTTT. This codes for CASSLGGGGQPQHF.